These 32 T cell receptor beta chains came from one sample sequenced in a study of T-cell memory formation after mild COVID-19. MiXCR, applied by TCRdb to the 5' RACE reads, yields one record per CDR3 protein. The table shows about 390,000 distinct CDR3 sequences, with roughly 15% occurring only once. The sequenced material came from PBMCs or a T cell subset sorted from them (not recorded which). Receptors originate from a man aged 18 to 35 who had mild COVID-19 (a few samples of this study predate the infection). Cell type and time point are not known.

This clonotype was seen at least ten times. The chain recombines TRBV10-3 with TRBJ1-1, with D perhaps TRBD1 (6 bases). The CDR3 runs 15 residues. Germline lookup yields CDR1 ENHRY and CDR2 SYGVKD. V was pared by 0 bases and J by 0 bases, with 8 bases between. CDR3 nucleotide sequence: TGTGCCATCAGTGAGTCAGGGGGAGTGAACACTGAAGCTTTCTTT. It codes for CAISESGGVNTEAFF.

This clonotype was recorded a few times. The V gene is TRBV29-1, the J gene TRBJ2-1; D might be TRBD1 (6 bases). This CDR3 has 16 amino acids. Looked up from germline, CDR1 is SQVTM and CDR2 is ANQGSEA. V was pared by 0 bases and J by 0 bases, with 12 bases between. The DNA of the CDR3 is TGCAGCGTTGAAGAGACACAGGGTTTCTCCTACAATGAGCAGTTCTTC. Translating gives CSVEETQGFSYNEQFF.

The chain combines TRBV9 with TRBJ1-1, with unresolved D. This CDR3 is 14 amino acids long. The germline gives CDR1 SGDLS, CDR2 YYNGEE. The V gene lost 4 bases and the J gene lost 1 base, with 11 bases spanning the gap. CDR3 protein: CASSLKRENTEAFF. The CDR3 bases are TGTGCCAGCAGCCTTAAGAGAGAGAACACTGAAGCTTTCTTT.

V and J are TRBV12-3 or TRBV12-4 and TRBJ1-5; D not certain. The CDR3 loop spans 15 amino acids. V lost 3 bases to trimming and J lost 8 bases, with 17 bases between them. This chain's CDR3 is CASSFREGLWEPQHF. The DNA for the CDR3 is TGTGCCAGCAGTTTTAGGGAAGGTCTTTGGGAGCCCCAGCATTTT.

This clonotype was seen more than once but under ten times. The chain carries TRBV15 and TRBJ1-5; D is uncertain. V lost 0 bases and J lost 4, with 10 bases in between. Looked up from germline, CDR1 is LNHNV and CDR2 is YYDKDF (reference sequence). The CDR3 length is 15 residues. CDR3 coding DNA: TGTGCCACCAGCAGAGATCGTGGACGGAATCAGCCCCAGCATTTT. Translation gives CATSRDRGRNQPQHF.

This clonotype occurred a few times. The V and J genes are TRBV24-1 and TRBJ2-1; 9 bases are a match to TRBD1. Trimming took 3 bases from V and 8 from J; bases not matched to a gene: 7. The CDR3 has 15 residues. Germline V lookup: CDR1 KGHDR, CDR2 SFDVKD. The DNA for the CDR3 is TGTGCCACCAGTGATACTAGGACAGGGGCCGATGAGCAGTTCTTC. It specifies CATSDTRTGADEQFF.

For this clonotype: The junction differs from germline at one of its ends, possibly a read error. The chain recombines TRBV20-1 with TRBJ1-5; D uncertain. The CDR3 has 12 amino acids. The germline gives CDR1 DFQATT, CDR2 SNEGSKA (reference sequence). CDR3 nucleotide sequence: TGCAGTGCGAGAGGATTTGGTCAGCCCCAGCATTTT. It codes for CSARGFGQPQHF.

V is TRBV7-2 and J is TRBJ1-2, with D possibly TRBD1 on 5 matching bases. The CDR3 runs 16 residues. CDR1 is SGHTA and CDR2 is FQGNSA in the germline V gene. Deletions cut 0 bases from V and 12 bases from J, with 23 bases between. CDR3 DNA: TGTGCCAGCAGCTTAGCGTACGGGGCCCAGTTTCAAATCGACACCTTC. The encoded protein is CASSLAYGAQFQIDTF.

This clonotype was found a few times. CDR3 nucleotides: TGCAGTGCTAGGTACAGGAGTACGCAGTATTTT. Translating gives CSARYRSTQYF. The chain employs TRBV20-1 and TRBJ2-3; perhaps TRBD1 as D (5 bases). CDR3 size: 11 residues. Germline CDR1 reads DFQATT; CDR2 reads SNEGSKA (reference sequence). The V end was cut by 3 bases, the J end by 8 bases, with 9 bases between.

The rearrangement links TRBV10-3 to TRBJ2-3, with D possibly being TRBD1 (5 bases). Trimming left V 10 bases short and J 0 bases short, with 11 bases between. CDR1 is ENHRY, CDR2 SYGVKD, per germline. CDR3 length: 13 residues. The chain's CDR3 is CATTETSTDTQYF. The CDR3 DNA reads TGTGCCACGACAGAGACTAGCACAGATACGCAGTATTTT.

V gene TRBV19 combines with J gene TRBJ1-2, with D possibly TRBD1 on 6 matching bases. Germline CDR1 and CDR2: LNHDA and SQIVND (reference sequence). The CDR3 is made up of 13 amino acids. Trimming shortened V by 4 bases and J by 4 bases, and 10 bases separated the two germline ends. The CDR3 here is CASSTGGFYGYTF. The CDR3 bases are TGTGCCAGTAGTACGGGGGGCTTCTATGGCTACACCTTC.

This clonotype appeared a few times. This chain uses TRBV4-2 with TRBJ2-7; a possible D gene is TRBD2 (6 bases). CDR1 LGHNA and CDR2 YNFKEQ come from the germline V gene. V lost 2 bases and J 2 bases, leaving 13 bases between the germline ends. The CDR3 contains 15 residues. The CDR3 DNA reads as TGTGCCAGCAGCCAAACGACTAGGTCAGCCTACGAGCAGTACTTC. This sequence encodes CASSQTTRSAYEQYF.

This clonotype was found a few times. The J gene is TRBJ2-3, the V gene TRBV5-1; TRBD1 or TRBD2 may be the D gene (5 bases each). This CDR3 has 14 amino acids. Germline V lookup: CDR1 SGHRS, CDR2 YFSETQ. V shed 3 bases and J shed 4 bases, with 12 bases lying between them. This CDR3 reads CASSSWGPADTQYF. The CDR3 nucleotides are TGCGCCAGCAGCTCCTGGGGACCCGCAGATACGCAGTATTTT. Looking up the rest from reference TRBV5-1 and TRBJ2-3 gives the full variable domain: KAGVTQTPRYLIKTRGQQVTLSCSPISGHRSVSWYQQTPGQGLQFLFEYFSETQRNKGNFPGRFSGRQFSNSRSEMNVSTLELGDSALYLCASSSWGPADTQYFGPGTRLTVL.

The rearrangement joins TRBV7-6 to TRBJ2-1; the match to TRBD1 covers 9 bases. Per the germline V gene, CDR1 is SGHVS and CDR2 is FNYEAQ. The J segment lost 6 bases and the V segment lost 1 base, leaving 1 base of the junction unmatched. The CDR3 covers 14 residues. CDR3 sequence reads: CASSLDRGRNEQFF. As DNA, the CDR3 is TGTGCCAGCAGCTTAGACAGGGGGCGCAATGAGCAGTTCTTC.

This clonotype showed up many times. V gene TRBV2 combines with J gene TRBJ1-5; D may be TRBD1 (5 bases). The germline CDR1 and CDR2 sequences are SNHLY and FYNNEI. This CDR3 is 14 amino acids long. V lost 3 bases to trimming and J lost 0 bases, with 6 bases between them. The CDR3 loop is CASSDRDSNQPQHF. The CDR3 nucleotides read TGTGCCAGCAGTGACAGGGATAGCAATCAGCCCCAGCATTTT.

This clonotype occurred a few times. The gene calls are TRBV15 and TRBJ2-7, with D uncertain. The CDR3 length is 13 residues. Trimming cost V 0 bases and J 0 bases, with 3 bases left between them. Germline CDR1 LNHNV, CDR2 YYDKDF (reference sequence). CDR3 DNA sequence: TGTGCCACCAGCAGAGATAACTCCTACGAGCAGTACTTC. This gives the protein CATSRDNSYEQYF.

This sequence joins TRBV24-1 and TRBJ1-2; 9 positions agree with TRBD1. CDR3 size: 14 residues. Germline V gives CDR1 KGHDR, CDR2 SFDVKD. With V trimmed by 7 bases and J by 4 bases, 6 bases remained unmatched. The CDR3 DNA reads TGTGCCACCAGGTACAGGGGGCGCGGCTATGGCTACACCTTC. Translating gives CATRYRGRGYGYTF.

This rearrangement joins TRBV19 to TRBJ1-2; maybe TRBD1 (6 bases). Per germline, CDR1 LNHDA and CDR2 SQIVND (reference sequence). The CDR3 is 15 amino acids. V was trimmed by 6 bases and J by 4 bases, leaving 18 bases between them. In DNA form, the CDR3 reads TGTGCCAGTAGCCCAGCCGGGGGGCTATTCTATGGCTACACCTTC. As protein: CASSPAGGLFYGYTF. Supplemented by reference TRBV19 and TRBJ1-2, the full variable domain reads DGGITQSPKYLFRKEGQNVTLSCEQNLNHDAMYWYRQDPGQGLRLIYYSQIVNDFQKGDIAEGYSVSREKKESFPLTVTSAQKNPTAFYLCASSPAGGLFYGYTFGSGTRLTVV.

This clonotype came up many times. The J gene is TRBJ2-1, the V gene TRBV7-9, with D possibly TRBD2 on 6 matching bases. Trimming left V 5 bases short and J 1 base short, with 9 bases between. Germline CDR1 and CDR2: SEHNR and FQNEAQ (reference sequence). The CDR3 runs 14 residues. The CDR3 loop reads CASSAGNSYNEQFF. In DNA, the CDR3 is TGTGCCAGCAGCGCGGGGAATTCCTACAATGAGCAGTTCTTC.

There are a few counts of this clonotype. The junction does not match germline at one end; this may be a read error. The chain recombines TRBV15 with TRBJ1-2; D might be TRBD1 (5 bases). Germline V lookup: CDR1 LNHNV, CDR2 YYDKDF (reference sequence). This CDR3 has 12 amino acids. CDR3 nucleotide sequence: TGTGCCACCAGCAGAGATCAGGGCTCCAGGGAATTC. It is translated as CATSRDQGSREF.

This chain joins TRBV12-3 or TRBV12-4 and TRBJ2-1; TRBD1 matches at 7 bases. The CDR3 is 13 amino acids. V gave up 7 bases and J gave up 9 bases; unmatched junction bases: 9. The CDR3 reads CASKRITGVEQFF. In DNA form, the CDR3 reads TGTGCCAGCAAGCGGATCACAGGGGTTGAGCAGTTCTTC.

This clonotype showed up just a few times. The rearrangement uses TRBV6-2 or TRBV6-3 and TRBJ1-5; D remains ambiguous. The CDR3 loop spans 15 amino acids. V gave up 5 bases and J gave up 3 bases, with 14 bases separating them. Germline CDR1 reads MNHEY; CDR2 reads SVGEGT. For the CDR3, the DNA is TGTGCCAGCAGTCCCCGTCGGGCCTCCAATCAGCCCCAGCATTTT. The encoded protein is CASSPRRASNQPQHF.

This clonotype was detected ten times or more. The DNA for the CDR3 is TGCAGTGCTAGAGATCCGGGGGGGGTCACAGATACGCAGTATTTT. As protein: CSARDPGGVTDTQYF. The rearrangement uses TRBV20-1 and TRBJ2-3; 8 nucleotides agree with TRBD2. Germline CDR1 and CDR2: DFQATT and SNEGSKA (reference sequence). The length of the CDR3 is 15 residues. J lost 2 bases, V lost 0 bases, and 4 bases had no gene match.

The genes are TRBV20-1 and TRBJ2-1; D uncertain. Trimming stripped 6 bases from V and 0 bases from J, with 9 bases between. The germline CDR1 and CDR2 sequences are DFQATT and SNEGSKA (reference sequence). This CDR3 spans 13 amino acids. The CDR3 DNA is TGCAGTGCGACCATCAGCTCCTACAATGAGCAGTTCTTC. Protein product: CSATISSYNEQFF.

CDR3 sequence: CASSLGNPPLHF. The DNA of the CDR3 is TGTGCCAGCAGCTTGGGCAATCCACCCCTCCACTTT. The V and J genes are TRBV7-2 and TRBJ1-6; no clear D. The germline V gene has CDR1 SGHTA and CDR2 FQGNSA. This CDR3 contains 12 residues. V lost 3 bases and J lost 11, with 8 bases in between. Drawing the rest from reference TRBV7-2 and TRBJ1-6, the complete variable domain is GAGVSQSPSNKVTEKGKDVELRCDPISGHTALYWYRQSLGQGLEFLIYFQGNSAPDKSGLPSDRFSAERTGGSVSTLTIQRTQQEDSAVYLCASSLGNPPLHFGNGTRLTVT.

This clonotype occurred a few times. The chain is built from TRBV14 and TRBJ2-1; a weak D match, TRBD2 (5 bases). The V end lost 0 bases, the J end lost 9 bases, and 12 bases lay between the germline ends. Germline V CDR1 and CDR2: SGHDN, FVKESK. This CDR3 is 14 amino acids long. The CDR3 protein is CASSQDFERREQFF. The CDR3 coding sequence is TGTGCCAGCAGCCAAGATTTCGAGCGGCGTGAGCAGTTCTTC.

This clonotype was detected a few times. V is TRBV9 and J is TRBJ2-1, with 13 bases matching TRBD2. The V and J ends lost 4 bases and 9 bases, in that order; junction bases with no gene match: 10. CDR1 is SGDLS and CDR2 is YYNGEE in the germline V gene. This CDR3 is built from 16 residues. CDR3 nucleotide sequence: TGTGCCAGCAGCCCCTGGACTAGCGGGGGTGGTGGTGAGCAGTTCTTC. It codes for CASSPWTSGGGGEQFF.

The J gene is TRBJ1-1, the V gene TRBV7-9, with D perhaps TRBD1 (6 bases). V was pared by 5 bases and J by 3 bases, with 16 bases between. CDR1 and CDR2 (germline): SEHNR, FQNEAQ (reference sequence). This CDR3 has 15 residues. The CDR3 region is CASSPPQGKYTEAFF. DNA for the CDR3: TGTGCCAGCAGCCCCCCGCAGGGGAAATACACTGAAGCTTTCTTT. Full variable domain (missing parts from reference TRBV7-9 and TRBJ1-1): DTGVSQNPRHKITKRGQNVTFRCDPISEHNRLYWYRQTLGQGPEFLTYFQNEAQLEKSRLLSDRFSAERPKGSFSTLEIQRTEQGDSAMYLCASSPPQGKYTEAFFGQGTRLTVV.

The chain links TRBV4-1 to TRBJ1-1; D unclear. The CDR3 consists of 15 residues. CDR1 and CDR2 (germline): MGHRA, YSYEKL. Trimming pared 2 bases from V and 0 bases from J, leaving 10 bases between. CDR3 bases: TGCGCCAGCAGCCAACAACATGGGTTGAACACTGAAGCTTTCTTT. It translates to CASSQQHGLNTEAFF.

The chain uses TRBV7-2 and TRBJ1-2; possibly TRBD1 for D (5 bases). The CDR3 extends over 12 amino acids. V was clipped by 1 base and J by 9 bases, with 9 bases between them. Germline lookup yields CDR1 SGHTA and CDR2 FQGNSA. This CDR3 is CASSLGEGRYTF. In DNA form, the CDR3 reads TGTGCCAGCAGCTTAGGTGAGGGACGCTACACCTTC.

In its sample, this clonotype was seen many times. The chain is built from TRBV28 and TRBJ2-3; a weak D match, TRBD1 (5 bases). The ends were cut back, 5 bases at V and 2 bases at J, with 17 bases in the middle. The CDR3 loop spans 16 amino acids. The germline V gene has CDR1 MDHEN and CDR2 SYDVKM. The CDR3: CASSPVRATDTDTQYF. The CDR3 bases are TGTGCCAGCAGTCCCGTACGGGCGACAGACACAGATACGCAGTATTTT.

This clonotype was observed a few times. The chain joins TRBV5-1 to TRBJ1-5; unclear D gene. The V and J ends lost 1 base and 1 base respectively, with 9 bases between them. The CDR3 covers 15 residues. In germline, CDR1 is SGHRS, CDR2 YFSETQ. The CDR3, as DNA: TGCGCCAGCAGCTTGACCGGACGCAGCAATCAGCCCCAGCATTTT. Residues: CASSLTGRSNQPQHF.